These 22 T cell receptor beta chains came from one sample sequenced in a study of beta chain features in type 1 diabetes. Expressed TCRB transcripts were sequenced, since all the RNA that had been isolated was reverse transcribed. Method: immunoSEQ multiplex PCR; TCRdb's copy keeps in-frame clones and lacks some. The data hold some 900,000 clones, with 15% to 20% observed a single time. Sequencing was performed on naive CD4+ T cells from blood. The source of these receptors is a woman aged 18 to 35 in good health.

The chain has TRBV11-3 and TRBJ2-5, with a weak D call TRBD1 (6 bases). V lost 5 bases and J 5 bases, leaving 12 bases between the germline ends. The CDR3 length is 13 residues. Germline CDR1 is SGHNT and CDR2 is YENEEA. CDR3 DNA sequence: TGTGCCAGCAGCATCACAGGGTCGGAGACCCAGTACTTC. Translation: CASSITGSETQYF.

This clone was seen a few times. The chain links TRBV21-1 to TRBJ2-1. TRBV21-1 is classified as a pseudogene. This CDR3 contains 17 residues. CDR3 sequence: CASSKGRRGRNYNEQFF. The CDR3 bases are TGTGCCAGCAGCAAAGGGCGCCGGGGCAGGAACTACAATGAGCAGTTCTTC.

This clone has just a few counts. The chain links TRBV28 to TRBJ2-5; D is undetermined. CDR1 MDHEN and CDR2 SYDVKM come from the germline V gene. V lost 10 bases, J lost 0 bases, and 12 bases lay in between. The CDR3 covers 13 residues. The CDR3 loop is CATSGRNQETQYF. CDR3 coding DNA: TGTGCCACTTCTGGACGGAACCAAGAGACCCAGTACTTC. Combining the CDR3 with reference TRBV28 and TRBJ2-5 gives the whole variable domain DVKVTQSSRYLVKRTGEKVFLECVQDMDHENMFWYRQDPGLGLRLIYFSYDVKMKEKGDIPEGYSVSREKKERFSLILESASTNQTSMYLCATSGRNQETQYFGPGTRLLVL.

This clone was recorded once. The sample carries other DNA sequences with the same CDR3. The chain uses TRBV5-1 and TRBJ2-2, with 8 positions matching TRBD1. Per the germline V gene, CDR1 is SGHRS and CDR2 is YFSETQ. This CDR3 has 16 amino acids. The J segment lost 3 bases and the V segment lost 0 bases, leaving 4 bases of the junction unmatched. Written as DNA, the CDR3 is TGCGCCAGCAGCTTGGGGCGGGACAGGTACACCGGGGAGCTGTTTTTT. Translation: CASSLGRDRYTGELFF.

This clone has more than one count but fewer than ten. The rearrangement joins TRBV9 to TRBJ2-1; TRBD2 agrees at 9 bases. The CDR3 loop spans 16 amino acids. V gave up 3 bases and J gave up 5 bases; unmatched junction bases: 9. Germline values: CDR1 SGDLS, CDR2 YYNGEE. Here the CDR3 DNA reads TGTGCCAGCAGCGCAACCGGGACTAGCACCCACAATGAGCAGTTCTTC. Translated, it gives CASSATGTSTHNEQFF.

The table lists this clone with a few counts. In nucleotides, the CDR3 is TGTGCCAGCAGCTTAGACCTTTTTCAAGAGACCCAGTACTTC. It is translated as CASSLDLFQETQYF. The genes are TRBV7-8 and TRBJ2-5; D unresolved. The CDR3 consists of 14 residues. Trimming removed 1 base at V and 2 bases at J, with 8 bases between. CDR1 and CDR2 from the germline V gene are SGHVS and FQNEAQ.

The chain joins TRBV7-2 to TRBJ2-3, with a weak D call TRBD1 (5 bases). The CDR3 totals 16 residues. Germline CDR1 reads SGHTA; CDR2 reads FQGNSA. Trimming shortened V by 3 bases and J by 1 base, and 14 bases separated the two germline ends. DNA for the CDR3: TGTGCCAGCAGCTTCCGTTTCCAAGGGGGCACAGATACGCAGTATTTT. As protein: CASSFRFQGGTDTQYF.

The chain carries TRBV28 and TRBJ2-7; TRBD2 might be the D (6 bases). The germline gives CDR1 MDHEN, CDR2 SYDVKM. Trimming removed 8 bases from V and 3 bases from J, with 11 bases in between. This CDR3 comprises 12 residues. Here the CDR3 reads CASRGLLYEQYF. In DNA form, the CDR3 reads TGTGCCAGCCGAGGACTACTCTACGAGCAGTACTTC.

The CDR3 region is CASSQSRLVFF. The DNA of the CDR3 is TGTGCCAGCAGTCAATCCAGACTAGTGTTCTTC. The V gene is TRBV7-2, the J gene TRBJ2-1; D is perhaps TRBD2 (6 bases). V was trimmed by 6 bases and J by 15 bases, leaving 15 bases between them. CDR1 SGHTA and CDR2 FQGNSA come from the germline V gene. The CDR3 is 11 amino acids. The full variable domain, completed using reference TRBV7-2 and TRBJ2-1, is GAGVSQSPSNKVTEKGKDVELRCDPISGHTALYWYRQSLGQGLEFLIYFQGNSAPDKSGLPSDRFSAERTGGSVSTLTIQRTQQEDSAVYLCASSQSRLVFFGPGTRLTVL.

J is TRBJ2-3 and V is TRBV5-1; 8 positions agree with TRBD2. With V trimmed by 7 bases and J by 2 bases, 9 bases remained unmatched. This CDR3 has 15 amino acids. CDR1 and CDR2 from the germline V gene are SGHRS and YFSETQ. The CDR3 sequence: CASRTGLVFTDTQYF. CDR3 DNA sequence: TGCGCCAGCCGCACGGGACTAGTGTTCACAGATACGCAGTATTTT.

Only a few counts were recorded for this clone. V gene TRBV6-1 combines with J gene TRBJ2-1; D tentatively fits TRBD1 or TRBD2 (5 bases each). The CDR3 has 14 residues. V gave up 2 bases and J gave up 9 bases, with 14 bases separating them. Looked up from germline, CDR1 is MNHNS and CDR2 is SASEGT. For the CDR3, the DNA is TGTGCCAGCAGTGAAACATGGGACGTCTCTGAGCAGTTCTTC. It is translated as CASSETWDVSEQFF.

This clone has only a few counts. V usage is TRBV28 and J usage is TRBJ2-1; either TRBD1 or TRBD2 may fit D (5 bases each). Trimming pared 6 bases from V and 6 bases from J, leaving 18 bases between. CDR3 size: 15 residues. Germline lookup yields CDR1 MDHEN and CDR2 SYDVKM. CDR3 protein: CASRGPGAPSNEQFF. Here the CDR3 DNA reads TGTGCCAGCAGGGGACCCGGGGCCCCTAGCAATGAGCAGTTCTTC.

This clone was seen only a few times. The gene calls are TRBV5-1 and TRBJ2-3; 8 positions match TRBD1. Germline V gene lookup returns CDR1 SGHRS and CDR2 YFSETQ. This CDR3 comprises 13 residues. V shed 4 bases and J 5 bases; nucleotides not matched to a gene: 3. Here the CDR3 DNA reads TGCGCCAGCAGCCTGACAGGGGAAGATACGCAGTATTTT. Translation: CASSLTGEDTQYF.

This clone was recorded a few times. The chain couples TRBV5-1 to TRBJ2-1; 9 bases match TRBD2. Germline V gives CDR1 SGHRS, CDR2 YFSETQ. CDR3 length equals 16 residues. Trimming removed 0 bases from V and 6 bases from J; junction bases left unmatched: 7. The CDR3 DNA is TGCGCCAGCAGCTTGGCGGTTAGCGGGAGACCCAATGAGCAGTTCTTC. Protein sequence: CASSLAVSGRPNEQFF.

This clone has only a few counts. The rearrangement uses TRBV28 and TRBJ1-4; D gene uncertain. The CDR3 runs to 14 residues. Germline V lookup: CDR1 MDHEN, CDR2 SYDVKM. Trimming shortened V by 6 bases and J by 5 bases, and 13 bases separated the two germline ends. The CDR3 coding sequence is TGTGCCAGCAGCCACGGAACTCAAAATGAAAAACTGTTTTTT. This translates into CASSHGTQNEKLFF.

The gene calls are TRBV4-2 and TRBJ1-2; a weak D match, TRBD1 (6 bases). Trimming left V 3 bases short and J 4 bases short, with 15 bases between. Germline assignment: CDR1 LGHNA and CDR2 YNFKEQ. The length of the CDR3 is 15 residues. CDR3 DNA sequence: TGTGCCAGCAGCCAGGCTGATGACAGGCCCTATGGCTACACCTTC. It codes for CASSQADDRPYGYTF.

This clone was picked up one time. The sample has other DNA sequences that encode this CDR3 too. V usage is TRBV28 and J usage is TRBJ2-3; 9 positions match TRBD2. CDR3 length equals 14 residues. Trimming at V came to 8 bases and at J to 0 bases, leaving 3 bases not matched to a gene. Germline CDR1 and CDR2: MDHEN and SYDVKM. The CDR3 reads CASRAGGSTDTQYF. DNA for the CDR3: TGTGCCAGCCGAGCGGGAGGCAGCACAGATACGCAGTATTTT. The whole variable domain, filled in from reference TRBV28 and TRBJ2-3, reads DVKVTQSSRYLVKRTGEKVFLECVQDMDHENMFWYRQDPGLGLRLIYFSYDVKMKEKGDIPEGYSVSREKKERFSLILESASTNQTSMYLCASRAGGSTDTQYFGPGTRLTVL.

This sequence joins TRBV12-2 and TRBJ1-1; the D call TRBD1 from the table was never checked on the DNA. TRBV12-2 is recorded as a pseudogene. This CDR3 is 13 amino acids long. The CDR3 loop reads CASRLTGNTEAFF. In DNA, the CDR3 is TGTGCAAGTCGCCTCACAGGGAACACTGAAGCTTTCTTT.

The genes are TRBV6-6 and TRBJ1-5, with a weak D call TRBD1 (6 bases). CDR3 length: 16 residues. Trimming stripped 2 bases from V and 0 bases from J, with 11 bases between. Looked up from germline, CDR1 is MNHNY and CDR2 is SVGAGI (reference sequence). As DNA, the CDR3 is TGTGCCAGCAGTTACGGACAGTATTATAGCAATCAGCCCCAGCATTTT. Protein: CASSYGQYYSNQPQHF.

The chain carries TRBV5-1 and TRBJ2-5, with 10 bases matching TRBD1. Germline CDR1 reads SGHRS; CDR2 reads YFSETQ. This CDR3 spans 15 amino acids. The ends lost 7 bases at V and 5 bases at J; junction bases unmatched: 11. The CDR3 coding sequence is TGCGCCAGCCGGCCCGGGACAGGGGATCGGGAGACCCAGTACTTC. It encodes CASRPGTGDRETQYF.

The sample holds a few counts of this clone. Other DNA sequences in this specimen translate into the identical CDR3. The V call is TRBV11-2, the J call TRBJ2-3; no firm D call. Germline V gene sequence: CDR1 SGHAT, CDR2 FQNNGV. This CDR3 is 13 amino acids long. With 5 bases removed from V and 0 bases from J, the gap between germline ends came to 6 bases. CDR3: CASSQTSTDTQYF. CDR3 nucleotides: TGTGCCAGCAGCCAGACTAGCACAGATACGCAGTATTTT.

The chain joins TRBV7-2 to TRBJ1-4; 8 nucleotides match TRBD1. The CDR3 is 16 residues long. With V trimmed by 1 base and J by 8 bases, 9 bases remained unmatched. Germline V gene lookup returns CDR1 SGHTA and CDR2 FQGNSA. The CDR3: CASSLDFGRGREKLFF. CDR3 in DNA: TGTGCCAGCAGCTTAGATTTCGGCAGGGGGCGGGAAAAACTGTTTTTT.